Each of the 28 T cell receptor beta chains below was sequenced from the same sample in a study of regulatory T cells in long-lasting Graves disease listed by TCRdb under 2021. The meaning of the sample's time point label: newly diagnosed GD, antithyroid drugs for less than 3 months. For both TCR sequencing and RNA sequencing, RNA was extracted from PBMCs in TRIzol. Library method: multiplex PCR. TCRdb names Illumina HiSeq 4000 as the instrument used. TCR beta libraries were built with iRepertoire HTBI primers and Arm-PCR amplification of CDR3 regions. TCRdb reprocessed the public reads (quality trimming at Q25 with fastp, clone calling with MiXCR) and kept in-frame beta chains. Each CDR3 protein gets just one entry, which takes the most common genes and DNA from the rows behind it. The sample profile shows roughly 410,000 distinct CDR3 sequences; over 12% of them were found once. The ten largest clones capture about 8.3% of the sample.

These data also featured in a second study, about T cells in Graves' hyperthyroidism and ophthalmopathy.

Sequenced material: peripheral blood mononuclear cells (PBMCs), taken at new diagnosis, from a patient treated with antithyroid drugs. The receptors were gathered from a woman between 40 and 50 years old with Graves disease. Donor details come from another sample of the same person, matched by shared clones.

The chain carries TRBV29-1 and TRBJ1-2, with a weak D call TRBD1 (6 bases). Trimming took 3 bases from V and 3 from J, leaving 11 bases between them. The CDR3 length is 13 residues. The germline V gene encodes CDR1 SQVTM and CDR2 ANQGSEA. CDR3 sequence (DNA): TGCAGCGTTGATGCAGGGGTCCACTATGGCTACACCTTC. It encodes CSVDAGVHYGYTF.

This clonotype was seen at least ten times. The genes are TRBV18 and TRBJ1-2, with 8 positions matching TRBD1. V was pared by 10 bases and J by 1 base, with 8 bases of the junction left unmatched. Germline assignment: CDR1 KGHSH and CDR2 LQKENI. The CDR3 runs to 14 residues. CDR3 sequence: CATFGQGLNYGYTF. The CDR3 DNA reads as TGTGCCACCTTCGGACAGGGACTTAACTATGGCTACACCTTC. The full variable domain, completed using reference TRBV18 and TRBJ1-2, is NAGVMQNPRHLVRRRGQEARLRCSPMKGHSHVYWYRQLPEEGLKFMVYLQKENIIDESGMPKERFSAEFPKEGPSILRIQQVVRGDSAAYFCATFGQGLNYGYTFGSGTRLTVV.

J is TRBJ1-2 and V is TRBV11-2; perhaps TRBD1 as D (6 bases). Trimming removed 1 base at V and 5 bases at J, with 14 bases between. The V gene's germline CDR1 is SGHAT and CDR2 FQNNGV. This CDR3 spans 15 amino acids. CDR3 residues: CASSLALDSFYGYTF. For the CDR3, the DNA is TGTGCCAGCAGCTTAGCCCTGGACAGTTTTTATGGCTACACCTTC. The complete variable domain, with remaining parts taken from reference TRBV11-2 and TRBJ1-2, reads EAGVAQSPRYKIIEKRQSVAFWCNPISGHATLYWYQQILGQGPKLLIQFQNNGVVDDSQLPKDRFSAERLKGVDSTLKIQPAKLEDSAVYLCASSLALDSFYGYTFGSGTRLTVV.

This clonotype was recorded many times. The V gene is TRBV12-5, the J gene TRBJ2-7; no definite D call. Germline V gene lookup returns CDR1 LGHNT and CDR2 FRNRAP. The CDR3 runs 15 residues. The V and J ends lost 6 bases and 0 bases respectively, with 15 bases between them. CDR3 in amino acids: CASGLSARSSYEQYF. In DNA, the CDR3 is TGTGCTAGTGGCCTCAGCGCCCGGAGCTCCTACGAGCAGTACTTC.

Many counts were recorded for this clonotype. This chain joins TRBV20-1 and TRBJ2-7, with D hard to call. V gave up 5 bases and J gave up 3 bases, with 8 bases separating them. This CDR3 contains 11 residues. Germline-derived CDR1 and CDR2 are DFQATT and SNEGSKA (reference sequence). CDR3 region: CSAFQGYEQYF. As DNA, the CDR3 is TGCAGTGCTTTCCAAGGCTACGAGCAGTACTTC.

This clonotype was picked up a small number of times. The chain joins TRBV6-1 to TRBJ2-7; 9 nucleotides line up with TRBD1. Per the germline V gene, CDR1 is MNHNS and CDR2 is SASEGT. This CDR3 has 13 amino acids. V was clipped by 6 bases and J by 7 bases; unmatched bases: 7. The DNA of the CDR3 is TGTGCCAGCAGAACCGGGACAGGGTCGGAGCAGTACTTC. Residues: CASRTGTGSEQYF.

Notes on this clonotype: This likely came from a read error, as a far larger clone is one base away. V usage is TRBV7-9 and J usage is TRBJ2-1; D is possibly TRBD2 (5 bases). Trimming removed 5 bases at V and 10 bases at J, with 15 bases between. From germline, CDR1 is SEHNR and CDR2 FQNEAQ (reference sequence). CDR3 length: 13 amino acids. CDR3 nucleotides: TGTGCCAGCAGCCCACCCCGGGGTTACGAGCAGTTCTTC. It yields the protein CASSPPRGYEQFF.

At least ten counts were recorded for this clonotype. The chain links TRBV19 to TRBJ1-2; D is ambiguous. The CDR3 contains 14 residues. Deletions cut 5 bases from V and 4 bases from J, with 14 bases between. Germline V gene data show CDR1 as LNHDA and CDR2 as SQIVND (reference sequence). The chain's CDR3 is CASSGVDGAYGYTF. The DNA of the CDR3 is TGTGCCAGTAGTGGGGTCGACGGAGCCTATGGCTACACCTTC.

This clonotype has ten or more counts. The chain couples TRBV7-9 to TRBJ2-7, with TRBD1 as a possible D gene (5 bases). The V gene's germline CDR1 is SEHNR and CDR2 FQNEAQ (reference sequence). CDR3 length: 16 amino acids. V lost 0 bases and J lost 3, with 15 bases in between. The CDR3 bases are TGTGCCAGCAGCTTAGCTCCGGCAGGGAAGTACTACGAGCAGTACTTC. Its protein product is CASSLAPAGKYYEQYF.

This clonotype was observed a few times. The V gene is TRBV5-4, the J gene TRBJ2-1, with TRBD2 identical over 13 bases. Per germline, CDR1 SGHNT and CDR2 YYREEE (reference sequence). V lost 4 bases to trimming and J lost 6 bases; unmatched junction nucleotides: 10. The CDR3 length is 17 residues. The CDR3 sequence: CASSGWTSGSSGNEQFF. CDR3 DNA sequence: TGTGCCAGCAGCGGTTGGACTAGCGGGAGTAGTGGCAATGAGCAGTTCTTC.

The sample holds a few counts of this clonotype. The chain recombines TRBV20-1 with TRBJ1-2; the D gene is possibly TRBD1 (5 bases). V shed 6 bases and J shed 4 bases, with 12 bases lying between them. Germline CDR1 reads DFQATT; CDR2 reads SNEGSKA (reference sequence). The CDR3 sequence is 12 residues long. The CDR3 nucleotides read TGCAGTGCGGTTGGGGGGTCCTATGGCTACACCTTC. This sequence encodes CSAVGGSYGYTF.

This chain joins TRBV5-6 and TRBJ2-2; D remains unclear. Germline-derived CDR1 and CDR2 are SGHDT and YYEEEE. CDR3 length: 16 residues. V lost 0 bases, J lost 4 bases, and 13 bases lay in between. The CDR3, as DNA: TGTGCCAGCAGCTTGGGTTCATACGGATCCACCGGGGAGCTGTTTTTT. This encodes CASSLGSYGSTGELFF.

This clonotype was seen at least ten times. V gene TRBV2 combines with J gene TRBJ1-1; D might be TRBD1 (5 bases). V was pared by 3 bases and J by 2 bases, with 13 bases between. The CDR3 has 15 residues. Germline V gene lookup returns CDR1 SNHLY and CDR2 FYNNEI. CDR3 coding DNA: TGTGCCAGCAGTGAGGATTTAGGGGTAAACACTGAAGCTTTCTTT. It translates to CASSEDLGVNTEAFF.

This clonotype occurred many times. The chain links TRBV20-1 to TRBJ2-1; TRBD1 matches at 7 bases. The ends lost 2 bases at V and 6 bases at J; junction bases unmatched: 7. CDR3 length: 14 amino acids. In germline, CDR1 is DFQATT, CDR2 SNEGSKA (reference sequence). Written as DNA, the CDR3 is TGCAGTGCTAGATATTACACAGGGGCCAATGAGCAGTTCTTC. Encoded protein: CSARYYTGANEQFF.

This clonotype occurred many times. This chain connects TRBV4-3 to TRBJ2-2; 7 nucleotides align to TRBD1. The CDR3 sequence is 17 residues long. Germline loops: CDR1 LGHNA, CDR2 YSLEER. Trimming removed 0 bases from V and 6 bases from J; junction bases left unmatched: 10. CDR3 protein: CASSQDFRGGLAGELFF. CDR3 DNA: TGCGCCAGCAGCCAAGATTTTAGAGGGGGCTTGGCCGGGGAGCTGTTTTTT.

This clonotype was detected only a few times. The rearrangement links TRBV20-1 to TRBJ1-1; no reliable D call. The CDR3 runs to 12 residues. Germline V gene lookup returns CDR1 DFQATT and CDR2 SNEGSKA (reference sequence). The V gene lost 6 bases and the J gene lost 6 bases, with 14 bases spanning the gap. CDR3 amino acids: CSARALLAEAFF. In nucleotides, the CDR3 is TGCAGTGCAAGGGCCCTGCTCGCTGAAGCTTTCTTT.

This clonotype was observed a handful of times. This rearrangement joins TRBV30 to TRBJ2-7, with 9 bases matching TRBD1. The CDR3 extends over 13 amino acids. Germline CDR1 and CDR2: GTSNPN and SVGIG (reference sequence). V lost 5 bases and J lost 3; bases outside the gene matches: 5. CDR3: CAWAGQGYYEQYF. The CDR3 nucleotides read TGTGCCTGGGCCGGACAGGGGTACTACGAGCAGTACTTC. Variable domain in full (rest from reference TRBV30 and TRBJ2-7): SQTIHQWPATLVQPVGSPLSLECTVEGTSNPNLYWYRQAAGRGLQLLFYSVGIGQISSEVPQNLSASRPQDRQFILSSKKLLLSDSGFYLCAWAGQGYYEQYFGPGTRLTVT.

This clonotype has only a few counts. The chain employs TRBV29-1 and TRBJ2-7, with D tentatively TRBD2 (6 bases). This CDR3 spans 13 amino acids. Deletions cut 6 bases from V and 0 bases from J, with 12 bases between. The germline V gene encodes CDR1 SQVTM and CDR2 ANQGSEA. CDR3 region: CSVRTTLSYEQYF. The CDR3 DNA reads as TGCAGCGTCCGGACTACCCTCTCCTACGAGCAGTACTTC.

The chain carries TRBV28 and TRBJ1-6, with D possibly matching TRBD1 (5 bases). Per germline, CDR1 MDHEN and CDR2 SYDVKM. V was clipped by 2 bases and J by 6 bases, with 26 bases between them. This CDR3 spans 20 amino acids. CDR3 sequence (DNA): TGTGCCAGCAGTTTAACCGCCCTTCGCGGGGGTGCGCCTGGTAATTCACCCCTCCACTTT. Its protein product is CASSLTALRGGAPGNSPLHF. The whole variable domain, remainder taken from reference TRBV28 and TRBJ1-6, is DVKVTQSSRYLVKRTGEKVFLECVQDMDHENMFWYRQDPGLGLRLIYFSYDVKMKEKGDIPEGYSVSREKKERFSLILESASTNQTSMYLCASSLTALRGGAPGNSPLHFGNGTRLTVT.

This clonotype was observed a handful of times. J is TRBJ2-2 and V is TRBV5-6; D perhaps matches TRBD2 (6 bases). V was cut by 10 bases and J by 3 bases, with 13 bases left in between. CDR1 and CDR2 from the germline V gene are SGHDT and YYEEEE. CDR3 length: 13 residues. CDR3 residues: CAERLDYTGELFF. DNA of the CDR3: TGTGCCGAAAGACTAGACTACACCGGGGAGCTGTTTTTT.

This clonotype was counted many times. The chain couples TRBV7-9 to TRBJ2-7; D ambiguous. The CDR3 is 15 residues long. V shed 5 bases and J shed 6 bases, with 20 bases lying between them. From germline, CDR1 is SEHNR and CDR2 FQNEAQ (reference sequence). CDR3 in DNA: TGTGCCAGCAGCCAAGATCCATCCCTCCCCCTCGAGCAGTACTTC. It codes for CASSQDPSLPLEQYF.

This clonotype was recorded a few times. The V and J genes are TRBV25-1 and TRBJ2-5, with TRBD2 matching 8 bases. V was pared by 0 bases and J by 5 bases, with 5 bases of the junction left unmatched. Germline V CDR1 and CDR2: MGHDK, SYGVNS. The CDR3 runs 15 residues. The CDR3 region is CASSEYRPGGETQYF. The CDR3 DNA reads TGTGCCAGCAGTGAATATCGGCCGGGAGGGGAGACCCAGTACTTC.

In this sample, this clonotype turned up many times. The chain couples TRBV4-3 to TRBJ2-1; D ambiguous. This CDR3 comprises 14 residues. CDR1 LGHNA and CDR2 YSLEER come from the germline V gene. The V end lost 0 bases, the J end lost 5 bases, and 8 bases lay between the germline ends. The CDR3 DNA is TGCGCCAGCAGCCAAGATTTGTCTCACAATGAGCAGTTCTTC. Its protein is CASSQDLSHNEQFF.

A few counts support this clonotype. The chain uses TRBV27 and TRBJ2-1; TRBD2 aligns across 8 bases. Unmatched junction bases numbered 5, after V lost 0 bases and J lost 4 bases. The CDR3 is made up of 16 amino acids. Germline V gene sequence: CDR1 MNHEY, CDR2 SMNVEV (reference sequence). DNA for the CDR3: TGTGCCAGCAGTTTATCCGGGGGGGGGGCGTACAATGAGCAGTTCTTC. The encoded protein is CASSLSGGGAYNEQFF.

Details on this clonotype: A much larger clone lies one base from this, so it may be a read error. The chain couples TRBV28 to TRBJ2-7, with TRBD1 identical over 8 bases. There are 14 residues in the CDR3. V shed 5 bases, J shed 5 bases, and the junction held 8 bases outside the gene matches. CDR1 is MDHEN and CDR2 is SYDVKM in the germline V gene. The CDR3 region is CASSIDRGPHEQYF. The CDR3, as DNA: TGTGCCAGCAGTATTGACAGGGGTCCCCACGAGCAGTACTTC.

This clonotype has ten or more counts. The chain combines TRBV27 with TRBJ2-1; 14 positions agree with TRBD2. The germline gives CDR1 MNHEY, CDR2 SMNVEV (reference sequence). J gave up 1 base and V 8 bases, and 10 bases lay outside the gene matches. CDR3 length equals 18 residues. The CDR3 here is CASGPGLAGVVSYNEQFF. The CDR3, as DNA: TGTGCCAGCGGACCGGGACTAGCGGGAGTAGTATCCTACAATGAGCAGTTCTTC.

This clonotype was counted only a few times. This chain links TRBV6-1 with TRBJ2-1; D gene uncertain. V dropped 5 bases and J dropped 7 bases, with 18 bases sitting between them. The CDR3 sequence is 15 residues long. CDR1 and CDR2 (germline): MNHNS, SASEGT. The chain's CDR3 is CASSTRDGPPNEQFF. The CDR3 nucleotides are TGTGCCAGCAGTACCCGAGATGGCCCCCCGAATGAGCAGTTCTTC.

Ten or more counts support this clonotype. The chain links TRBV5-1 to TRBJ2-3; D is tentatively TRBD1 or TRBD2 (5 bases each). The CDR3 contains 14 residues. Germline V gene lookup returns CDR1 SGHRS and CDR2 YFSETQ. The V gene lost 3 bases and the J gene lost 2 bases, with 10 bases spanning the gap. The chain's CDR3 is CASSSGGVTDTQYF. CDR3 sequence (DNA): TGCGCCAGCAGCTCTGGGGGAGTCACAGATACGCAGTATTTT.